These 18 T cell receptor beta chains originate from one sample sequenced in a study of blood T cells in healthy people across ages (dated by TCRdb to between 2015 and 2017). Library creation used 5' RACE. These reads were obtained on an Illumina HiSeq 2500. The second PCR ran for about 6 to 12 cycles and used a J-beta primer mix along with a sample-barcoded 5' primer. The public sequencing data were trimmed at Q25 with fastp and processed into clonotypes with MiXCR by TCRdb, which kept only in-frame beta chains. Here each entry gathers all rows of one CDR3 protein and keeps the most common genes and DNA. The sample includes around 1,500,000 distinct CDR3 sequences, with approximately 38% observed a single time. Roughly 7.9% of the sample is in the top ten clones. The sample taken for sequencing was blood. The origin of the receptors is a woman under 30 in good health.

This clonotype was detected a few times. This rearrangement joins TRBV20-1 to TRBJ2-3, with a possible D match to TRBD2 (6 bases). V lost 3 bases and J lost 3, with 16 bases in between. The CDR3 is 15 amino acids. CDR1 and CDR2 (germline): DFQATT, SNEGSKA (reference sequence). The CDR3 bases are TGCAGTGCTAGCGGGGCGGGATGGGGAACAGATACGCAGTATTTT. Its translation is CSASGAGWGTDTQYF.

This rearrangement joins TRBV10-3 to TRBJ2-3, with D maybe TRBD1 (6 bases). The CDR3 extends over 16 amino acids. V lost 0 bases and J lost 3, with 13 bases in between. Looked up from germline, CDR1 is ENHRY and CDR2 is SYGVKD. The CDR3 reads CAISESFQGQTDTQYF. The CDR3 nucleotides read TGTGCCATCAGTGAGTCATTCCAGGGGCAAACAGATACGCAGTATTTT.

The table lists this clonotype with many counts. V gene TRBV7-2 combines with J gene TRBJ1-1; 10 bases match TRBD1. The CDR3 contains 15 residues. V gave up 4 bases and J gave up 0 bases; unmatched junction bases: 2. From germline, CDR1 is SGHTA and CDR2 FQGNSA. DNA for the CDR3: TGTGCCAGCAGCTGGACAGGGGGGATGAACACTGAAGCTTTCTTT. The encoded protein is CASSWTGGMNTEAFF.

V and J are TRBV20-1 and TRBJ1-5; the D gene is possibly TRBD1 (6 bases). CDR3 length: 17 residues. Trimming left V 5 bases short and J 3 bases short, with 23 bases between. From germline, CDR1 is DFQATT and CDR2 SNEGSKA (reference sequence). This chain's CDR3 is CSASPRLERGANQPQHF. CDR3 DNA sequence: TGCAGTGCTTCTCCGAGACTCGAGAGGGGGGCCAATCAGCCCCAGCATTTT.

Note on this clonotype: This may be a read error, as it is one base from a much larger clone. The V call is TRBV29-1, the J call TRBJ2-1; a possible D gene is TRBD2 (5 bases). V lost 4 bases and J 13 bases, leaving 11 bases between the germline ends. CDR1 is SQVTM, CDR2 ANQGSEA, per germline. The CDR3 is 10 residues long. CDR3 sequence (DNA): TGCAGCGTTGTGGGAGAGACCCAGTTCTTC. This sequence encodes CSVVGETQFF.

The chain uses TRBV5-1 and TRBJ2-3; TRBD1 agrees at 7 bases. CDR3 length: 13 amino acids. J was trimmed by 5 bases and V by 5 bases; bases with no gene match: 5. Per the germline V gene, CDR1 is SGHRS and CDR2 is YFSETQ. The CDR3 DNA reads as TGCGCCAGCAGAGGGGGCGTGGGAGATACGCAGTATTTT. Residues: CASRGGVGDTQYF.

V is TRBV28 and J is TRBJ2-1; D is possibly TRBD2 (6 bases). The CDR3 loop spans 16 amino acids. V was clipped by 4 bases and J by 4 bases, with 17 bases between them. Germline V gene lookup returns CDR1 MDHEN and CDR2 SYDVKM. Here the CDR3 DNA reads TGTGCCAGCAGTTACCTCCCTAGCGACCGGTACAATGAGCAGTTCTTC. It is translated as CASSYLPSDRYNEQFF.

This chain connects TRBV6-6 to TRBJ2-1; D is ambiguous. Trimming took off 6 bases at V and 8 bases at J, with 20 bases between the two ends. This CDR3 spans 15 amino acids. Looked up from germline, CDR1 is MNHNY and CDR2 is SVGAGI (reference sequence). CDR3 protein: CASRSAGSGSDEQFF. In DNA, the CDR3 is TGTGCCAGCAGATCAGCTGGATCAGGTTCCGATGAGCAGTTCTTC.

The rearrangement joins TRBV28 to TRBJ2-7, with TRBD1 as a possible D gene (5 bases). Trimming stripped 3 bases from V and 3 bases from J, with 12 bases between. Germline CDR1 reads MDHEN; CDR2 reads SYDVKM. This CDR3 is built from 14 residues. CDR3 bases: TGTGCCAGCAGTTTTAGGGGAAGCGACTACGAGCAGTACTTC. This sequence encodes CASSFRGSDYEQYF.

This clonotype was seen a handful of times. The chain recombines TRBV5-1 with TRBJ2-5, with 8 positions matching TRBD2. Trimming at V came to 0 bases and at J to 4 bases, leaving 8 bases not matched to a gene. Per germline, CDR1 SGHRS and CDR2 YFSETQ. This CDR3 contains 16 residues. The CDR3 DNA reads TGCGCCAGCAGCTTGGCCGTACGGCTAGCGGGAGAGACCCAGTACTTC. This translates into CASSLAVRLAGETQYF. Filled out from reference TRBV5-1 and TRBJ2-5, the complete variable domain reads KAGVTQTPRYLIKTRGQQVTLSCSPISGHRSVSWYQQTPGQGLQFLFEYFSETQRNKGNFPGRFSGRQFSNSRSEMNVSTLELGDSALYLCASSLAVRLAGETQYFGPGTRLLVL.

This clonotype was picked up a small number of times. The CDR3 DNA reads as TGCGCCGGACAGACAGGGCATGGATATTCACCCCTCCACTTT. Its protein is CAGQTGHGYSPLHF. The chain uses TRBV4-1 and TRBJ1-6, with 7 bases lining up with TRBD1. This CDR3 region has 14 residues. Germline trimming cut 11 bases from V and 8 bases from J; bases unmatched to any gene: 12. Germline CDR1 MGHRA, CDR2 YSYEKL.

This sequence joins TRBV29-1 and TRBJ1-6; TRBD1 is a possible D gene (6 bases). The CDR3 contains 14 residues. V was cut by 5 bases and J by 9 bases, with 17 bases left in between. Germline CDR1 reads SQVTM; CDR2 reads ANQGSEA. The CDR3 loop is CSVNLQGRGSPLHF. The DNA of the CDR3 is TGCAGCGTTAACCTACAGGGAAGGGGTTCACCCCTCCACTTT.

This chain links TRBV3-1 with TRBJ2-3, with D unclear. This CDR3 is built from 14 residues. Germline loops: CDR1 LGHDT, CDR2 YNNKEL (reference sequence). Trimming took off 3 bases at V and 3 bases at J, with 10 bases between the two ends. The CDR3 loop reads CASSQIGSTDTQYF. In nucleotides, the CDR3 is TGTGCCAGCAGCCAGATCGGGTCTACAGATACGCAGTATTTT.

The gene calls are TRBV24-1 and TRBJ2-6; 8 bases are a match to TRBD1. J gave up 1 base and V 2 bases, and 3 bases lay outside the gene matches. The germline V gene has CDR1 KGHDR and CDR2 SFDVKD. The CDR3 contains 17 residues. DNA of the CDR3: TGTGCCACCAGTGATTCAAACAGGGGGTCTGGGGCCAACGTCCTGACTTTC. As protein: CATSDSNRGSGANVLTF.

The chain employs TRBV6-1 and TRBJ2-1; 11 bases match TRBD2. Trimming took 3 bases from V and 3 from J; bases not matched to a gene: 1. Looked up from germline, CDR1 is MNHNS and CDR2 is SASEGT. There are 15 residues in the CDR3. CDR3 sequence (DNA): TGTGCCAGCAGTGAGGGACTAGCGGTCTACAATGAGCAGTTCTTC. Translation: CASSEGLAVYNEQFF.

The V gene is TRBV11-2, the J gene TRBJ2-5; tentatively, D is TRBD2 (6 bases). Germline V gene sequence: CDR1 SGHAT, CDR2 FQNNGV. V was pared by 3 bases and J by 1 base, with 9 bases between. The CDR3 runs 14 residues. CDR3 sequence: CASSFNSGQETQYF. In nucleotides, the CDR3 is TGTGCCAGCAGCTTTAATAGCGGCCAAGAGACCCAGTACTTC.

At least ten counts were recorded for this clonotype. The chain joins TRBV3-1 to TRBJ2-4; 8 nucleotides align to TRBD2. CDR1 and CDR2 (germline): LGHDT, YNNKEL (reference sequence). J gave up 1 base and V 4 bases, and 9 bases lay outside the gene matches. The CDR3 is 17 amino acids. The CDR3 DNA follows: TGTGCCAGCAGCCCGATGGGAACTAGCGGCGCCAAAAACATTCAGTACTTC. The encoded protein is CASSPMGTSGAKNIQYF.

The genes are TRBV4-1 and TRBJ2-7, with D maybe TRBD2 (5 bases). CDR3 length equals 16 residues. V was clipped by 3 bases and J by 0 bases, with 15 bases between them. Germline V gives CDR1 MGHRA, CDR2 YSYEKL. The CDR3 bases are TGCGCCAGCAGCCATCCCACCCGGGAAGGCTCCTACGAGCAGTACTTC. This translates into CASSHPTREGSYEQYF.